This T cell receptor (beta chain) was found in a study of T-cell memory formation after mild COVID-19. Germline CDR1 reads SNHLY; CDR2 reads FYNNEI. Trimming left V 5 bases short and J 0 bases short, with 13 bases between. There are 16 residues in the CDR3. This clonotype appeared once. TCRdb processed the 5' RACE reads anew with MiXCR; each CDR3 protein has one entry. The table includes 95,000 to 120,000 distinct CDR3 sequences, 20% to 25% detected once. The V call is TRBV2, the J call TRBJ2-2; D is ambiguous. The clonotype comes from a man aged 18 to 30 who had mild COVID-19 (a few samples of this study predate the infection). Cell type and time point are not known. The sequenced sample was PBMCs or a T cell subset sorted from them (not recorded which). The CDR3 reads CASSHPRFSNTGELFF. CDR3 DNA sequence: TGTGCCAGCAGTCATCCTCGTTTTTCGAACACCGGGGAGCTGTTTTTT.